These T cell receptor beta chains were read from a single sample in a study of a mutant IDH1 vaccine in newly diagnosed glioma. These receptors lack a known antigen. Sequenced by immunoSEQ multiplex PCR; TCRdb stores in-frame clones only, minus some. The sample holds roughly 51,000 clones; around 82% are singletons and the top ten take over 3%. Sequencing used PBMCs, obtained from a glioma patient whose treatment included an IDH1 peptide vaccine. These receptor sequences come from a woman under 30 with glioma. Some clones in this sample may be carry-over from other donors' samples. The CDR3 runs from the conserved cysteine through the conserved F or W. The D gene is left open where the match is weak. Clone size is not always given. Where it is, it says once, few, many or a class for expanded clones.

TRBJ2-7,TRBV7-2,-,-,CASSDAGTSYEQYF,TGTGCCAGCAGCGACGCCGGGACCAGCTACGAGCAGTACTTC
TRBJ1-1,TRBV5-1,TRBD1,-,CASSRGQGGTEAFF,TGCGCCAGCAGCCGGGGACAGGGGGGAACTGAAGCTTTCTTT
TRBJ2-1,TRBV5-6,-,-,CASSLRRIYNEQFF,TGTGCCAGCAGCTTACGACGCATCTACAATGAGCAGTTCTTC
TRBJ2-2,TRBV14,-,-,CASSQRVSGNTGELFF,TGTGCCAGCAGCCAGAGGGTTAGCGGAAACACCGGGGAGCTGTTTTTT
TRBJ2-7,TRBV4-3,TRBD2,once,CASSQETSGIYEQYF,TGCGCCAGCAGCCAAGAAACTAGCGGGATCTACGAGCAGTACTTC
TRBJ2-7,TRBV11-3,-,-,CASSSLGRDPYEQYF,TGTGCCAGCAGCTCCCTGGGCAGGGACCCCTACGAGCAGTACTTC
TRBJ2-7,TRBV5-8,-,-,CASSMRDPRRYEQYF,TGTGCCAGCAGCATGCGGGACCCCCGGAGGTACGAGCAGTACTTC
TRBJ1-2,TRBV5-1,TRBD1,-,CASSLGTGSLMGDGYTF,TGCGCCAGCAGCTTGGGGACAGGTTCTCTGATGGGTGATGGCTACACCTTC
TRBJ1-1,TRBV4-1,TRBD1,-,CASSQGPGQGTEAFF,TGCGCCAGCAGCCAGGGCCCGGGACAGGGCACTGAAGCTTTCTTT
TRBJ2-5,TRBV9,-,once,CASSVALGTQYF,TGTGCCAGCAGCGTAGCTCTGGGGACCCAGTACTTC
TRBJ1-5,TRBV10-3,-,-,CATAPEGNQPQHF,TGTGCCACCGCCCCTGAGGGCAATCAGCCCCAGCATTTT
TRBJ2-3,TRBV15,-,-,CATSRQEETQYF,TGTGCCACCAGCAGACAAGAGGAGACGCAGTATTTT
TRBJ1-1,TRBV19,TRBD1,-,CASSIKGAGLEAFF,TGTGCCAGTAGTATTAAGGGGGCCGGTTTGGAAGCTTTCTTT
TRBJ1-4,TRBV9,-,-,CASTRDAGNEKLFF,TGTGCCAGCACCAGGGACGCGGGTAATGAAAAACTGTTTTTT
TRBJ2-1,TRBV5-1,-,once,CASGAWGNNEQFF,TGCGCCAGCGGCGCATGGGGTAACAATGAGCAGTTCTTC
TRBJ2-7,TRBV7-9,-,once,CASSLGGVREQYF,TGTGCCAGCAGCTTAGGAGGGGTACGCGAGCAGTACTTC
TRBJ2-3,TRBV5-6,-,-,CASSLVGMNTQYF,TGTGCCAGCAGCTTGGTGGGCATGAATACGCAGTATTTT
TRBJ1-5,TRBV27,TRBD1,once,CASSSRDRNQPQHF,TGTGCCAGCAGTTCAAGGGACAGAAATCAGCCCCAGCATTTT
TRBJ2-4,TRBV7-9,-,-,CASSLLGNIQYF,TGTGCCAGCAGCTTATTGGGAAACATTCAGTACTTC
TRBJ2-5,TRBV7-2,-,-,CASSFRHQETQYF,TGTGCCAGCAGCTTCCGCCACCAAGAGACCCAGTACTTC
TRBJ2-5,TRBV2,-,-,CASSGRGRETQYF,TGTGCCAGCAGTGGCAGGGGACGGGAGACCCAGTACTTC
TRBJ2-3,TRBV5-4,-,once,CASSFPSADTQYF,TGTGCCAGCAGCTTCCCCAGCGCAGATACGCAGTATTTT
TRBJ2-5,TRBV10-3,-,once,CAISEMSRGEETQYF,TGTGCCATCAGTGAGATGAGTCGGGGAGAAGAGACCCAGTACTTC
TRBJ2-2,TRBV19,TRBD2,few,CASRRLAIQNTGELFF,TGTGCCAGTAGGCGACTAGCGATCCAGAACACCGGGGAGCTGTTTTTT
TRBJ1-2,TRBV7-9,-,-,CASSLWLAQGMGGYTF,TGTGCCAGCAGCTTATGGTTGGCCCAGGGGATGGGTGGCTACACCTTC
TRBJ2-3,TRBV7-2,-,-,CASSLAGGTDTQYF,TGTGCCAGCAGCTTAGCGGGGGGCACAGATACGCAGTATTTT
TRBJ1-1,TRBV4-2,-,-,CASSQVTQGGGNTEAFF,TGTGCCAGCAGCCAAGTGACTCAGGGAGGGGGGAACACTGAAGCTTTCTTT
TRBJ2-6,TRBV19,TRBD1,-,CASSTKGQPSGANVLTF,TGTGCCAGTAGTACGAAGGGACAGCCTTCTGGGGCCAACGTCCTGACTTTC
TRBJ2-6,TRBV19,-,-,CASTTSVRAGANVLTF,TGTGCCAGTACTACCAGCGTACGGGCTGGGGCCAACGTCCTGACTTTC
TRBJ1-2,TRBV27,-,-,CASSTFLRGGRHYGYTF,TGTGCCAGCAGTACCTTTCTAAGGGGGGGACGGCACTATGGCTACACCTTC
TRBJ1-1,TRBV19,-,-,CASSPGMNTEAFF,TGTGCCAGTAGTCCGGGAATGAACACTGAAGCTTTCTTT
TRBJ1-5,TRBV15,-,-,CATSRGNEQNQPQHF,TGTGCCACCAGCAGGGGGAATGAGCAAAATCAGCCCCAGCATTTT
TRBJ1-5,TRBV23-1,TRBD1,-,CASSSQSPWTGDSNQPQHF,TGCGCCAGCAGTTCCCAATCACCCTGGACAGGGGATAGCAATCAGCCCCAGCATTTT
TRBJ2-2,TRBV9,TRBD2,once,CASGQYLAGGTGELFF,TGTGCCAGCGGACAATACCTAGCGGGTGGCACCGGGGAGCTGTTTTTT
TRBJ1-2,TRBV29-1,TRBD1,-,CSGATGQSELANYGYTF,TGCAGCGGGGCAACGGGACAGTCGGAGTTAGCTAACTATGGCTACACCTTC
TRBJ2-7,TRBV7-3,TRBD1,-,CASSRDRVGYEQYF,TGTGCCAGCAGCCGCGACAGGGTTGGGTACGAGCAGTACTTC
TRBJ2-1,TRBV5-1,-,-,CASSAGPSSYNEQFF,TGCGCCAGCAGCGCGGGGCCCAGCTCCTACAATGAGCAGTTCTTC
TRBJ1-2,TRBV7-9,TRBD1,-,CASSHTGAYGYTF,TGTGCCAGCAGCCATACAGGGGCCTATGGCTACACCTTC
TRBJ1-1,TRBV13,-,-,CASSLRGGEAFF,TGTGCCAGCAGCCTAAGAGGGGGGGAAGCTTTCTTT
TRBJ1-2,TRBV5-4,-,once,CASSLWGGENYGYTF,TGTGCCAGCAGCTTGTGGGGGGGGGAGAACTATGGCTACACCTTC
TRBJ2-7,TRBV10-2,TRBD2,-,CASGEGRGLAGGEQYF,TGCGCCAGCGGAGAGGGTCGGGGACTAGCGGGAGGGGAGCAGTACTTC
TRBJ2-7,TRBV7-9,-,-,CASSFGERSYEQYF,TGTGCCAGCAGCTTCGGGGAGCGCTCCTACGAGCAGTACTTC
TRBJ2-1,TRBV2,TRBD2,-,CASAGGLAGYNEQFF,TGTGCCAGCGCCGGGGGACTAGCGGGATACAATGAGCAGTTCTTC
TRBJ2-2,TRBV21-1,-,-,CASSGRGTTGELFF,TGTGCCAGCAGCGGCAGGGGGACCACCGGGGAGCTGTTTTTT
TRBJ2-7,TRBV11-3,TRBD1,-,CASTGQVRGEQYF,TGTGCCAGCACCGGACAGGTTAGAGGCGAGCAGTACTTC
TRBJ2-3,TRBV29-1,-,-,CSVRLTTDTQYF,TGCAGCGTCCGCTTGACAACAGATACGCAGTATTTT
TRBJ2-7,TRBV11-1,-,-,CASSFAAGPSYEQYF,TGTGCCAGCAGCTTCGCGGCGGGGCCGTCCTACGAGCAGTACTTC
TRBJ2-1,TRBV4-3,-,-,CASSQIGGVSNNEQFF,TGCGCCAGCAGCCAAATAGGGGGAGTTTCAAACAATGAGCAGTTCTTC
TRBJ1-1,TRBV6-1,-,once,CASSRQGGDTEAFF,TGTGCCAGCTCCCGTCAAGGGGGAGACACTGAAGCTTTCTTT
TRBJ1-2,TRBV6-1,TRBD1,-,CASSELGQGGSYGYTF,TGTGCCAGCAGCGAATTAGGACAGGGAGGGAGCTATGGCTACACCTTC
TRBJ1-1,TRBV27,TRBD1,-,CASSPYRDRGTEAFF,TGTGCCAGCAGTCCTTACAGAGACAGGGGAACTGAAGCTTTCTTT
TRBJ1-6,TRBV5-5,-,-,CASSGAGSSYNSPLHF,TGTGCCAGCAGCGGGGCAGGGAGCTCCTATAATTCACCCCTCCACTTT
TRBJ2-5,TRBV7-6,TRBD1,-,CASSLDPNGTEEETQYF,TGTGCCAGCAGCTTAGACCCGAACGGGACAGAGGAAGAGACCCAGTACTTC
TRBJ1-2,TRBV30,TRBD1,few,CAWSARQGALNYGYTF,TGTGCCTGGAGTGCACGACAGGGGGCCCTCAACTATGGCTACACCTTC
TRBJ1-3,TRBV6-1,-,-,CASRADPSGNTIYF,TGTGCCAGCAGGGCCGACCCCTCTGGAAACACCATATATTTT
TRBJ1-1,TRBV7-8,-,once,CASSLAGAEAFF,TGTGCCAGCAGCTTAGCCGGCGCTGAAGCTTTCTTT
TRBJ2-7,TRBV5-1,-,-,CASSLASGYGSYEQYF,TGCGCCAGCAGCTTGGCCTCAGGTTATGGTAGCTACGAGCAGTACTTC